This T cell receptor (beta chain) appears in the sequencing data of a study of T-cell memory formation after mild COVID-19. Study context: Among the donors, TCR clusters were largely specific to each donor.

CDR1 is SGHAT and CDR2 is FQNNGV in the germline V gene. V lost 4 bases and J lost 8, with 6 bases in between. CDR3 length equals 11 residues. Study findings and constraints: Some clones that responded turned up in pre-infection memory, which suggests that cross-reactive memory joined in. CD4/CD8 balance held among clones contracting day 15 to 85, and later expanders leaned CD4+.

The sample holds many counts of this clonotype. Its antigen is undetermined. TCRdb processed the 5' RACE reads anew with MiXCR; each CDR3 protein has one entry. The sample lists 350,000 to 500,000 distinct CDR3 sequences, about a sixth seen once, with 20% to 25% in the top ten. The receptor's source is a man aged 18 to 29 who had mild COVID-19 (a few samples of this study predate the infection). Cell type and time point are not known. This chain uses TRBV11-2 with TRBJ2-1; D remains ambiguous. Sequenced sample: PBMCs or a T cell subset sorted from them (not recorded which). The CDR3 DNA is TGTGCCAGCAGCTCACGTTATGAGCAGTTCTTC. Protein sequence: CASSSRYEQFF.